Listed here is a single T cell receptor beta chain. Antigen specificity is unknown. The data originate from a study of shared clonotypes between healthy human individuals. The test was conducted at deep level. Here immunoSEQ multiplex PCR was the method, and the copy in TCRdb shows in-frame clones only, minus some. The sample has 800,000 to 1,200,000 clones; around 82% are singletons. Study-level points and caveats: Compared with clonotypes that all four donors shared, non-shared clonotypes had lower generation probabilities. Researchers found naive subsets generally carried larger estimated richness than memory subsets.

The CDR3 is 15 residues long. Germline-derived CDR1 and CDR2 are MDHEN and SYDVKM. Trimming pared 3 bases from V and 4 bases from J, leaving 12 bases between. What was sequenced was memory CD4+ T cells from PBMCs. Subset here: CD45RA-negative fraction. J is TRBJ1-4 and V is TRBV28, with D possibly being TRBD1 (5 bases). The receptor's source is a man aged 18 to 29 in good health. Some clones in this sample may be carry-over from other donors' samples. This CDR3 is CASSLFDRNNEKLFF. CDR3 in DNA: TGTGCCAGCAGTTTGTTCGACAGAAATAATGAAAAACTGTTTTTT.